Here is one TCR beta chain with its context. Vbeta (60) and Jbeta (13) primers were used in the PCR. Clones were read by immunoSEQ multiplex PCR, and TCRdb kept only the in-frame ones, dropping some. The sample lists over 200,000 clones, approximately 84% occurring once. This entry belongs to a study of cytomegalovirus exposure and HLA in healthy donors. Germline loops: CDR1 LGHNA, CDR2 YSLEER. The CDR3 spans 15 residues. The V end was cut by 1 base, the J end by 4 bases, with 14 bases between. The sequence derives from a woman in her thirties or forties in good health and CMV-seronegative. This rearrangement joins TRBV4-3 to TRBJ2-7; maybe TRBD1 (6 bases). The sequenced sample was PBMCs. CDR3 DNA sequence: TGCGCCAGCAGCCAAGGGACAGCCCTTCGGTACGAGCAGTACTTC. This gives the protein CASSQGTALRYEQYF.